The sequence of this T cell receptor beta chain was determined in a study of T cell changes during pregnancy in multiple sclerosis. Deletions cut 2 bases from V and 2 bases from J, with 6 bases between. The CDR3 consists of 13 residues. Germline V gene lookup returns CDR1 MNHNY and CDR2 SVGAGI (reference sequence). Produced via immunoSEQ multiplex PCR; TCRdb's table is partial and in-frame only. The repertoire holds about 23,000 clones, with 70% to 90% as singletons. This chain joins TRBV6-6 and TRBJ1-1; D unresolved. Sequencing used CD4+ T cells from peripheral blood mononuclear cells, obtained in the first trimester of pregnancy. The receptor's source is a female donor in good health, enrolled as a control in a pregnancy study. CDR3 residues: CASSYDSNTEAFF. The CDR3 DNA is TGTGCCAGCAGTTACGACTCCAACACTGAAGCTTTCTTT.